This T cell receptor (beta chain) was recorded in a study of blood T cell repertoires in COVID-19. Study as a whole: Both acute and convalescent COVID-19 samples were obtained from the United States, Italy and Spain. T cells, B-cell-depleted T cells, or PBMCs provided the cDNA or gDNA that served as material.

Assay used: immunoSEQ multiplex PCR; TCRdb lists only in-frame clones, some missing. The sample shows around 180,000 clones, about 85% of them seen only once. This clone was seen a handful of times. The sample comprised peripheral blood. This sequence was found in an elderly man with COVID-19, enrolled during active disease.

CDR3 DNA sequence: TGTGCCAGCAGCTACGGGACTAGCATGCAGACCCAGTACTTC. Amino acids: CASSYGTSMQTQYF. The chain combines TRBV3-1 (or the pseudogene TRBV3-2) with TRBJ2-5; 9 bases are a match to TRBD2. The CDR3 totals 14 residues. V lost 5 bases, J lost 6 bases, and 7 bases stayed unmatched. Per the germline V gene, CDR1 is LGHDT and CDR2 is YNNKEL (reference sequence).